Described below is a single T cell receptor beta chain sequence and its context. The antigen is undetermined. Sequencing was performed with immunoSEQ multiplex PCR; in TCRdb, only in-frame clones are kept and a portion is missing. This repertoire shows around 100,000 clones, 90% to 95% found once; its top ten account for under 60%. This sample stems from a study of T cell responses to AZD1222 COVID-19 vaccine. This CDR3 has 15 residues. Looked up from germline, CDR1 is KGHSH and CDR2 is LQKENI. The V gene lost 3 bases and the J gene lost 4 bases, with 15 bases spanning the gap. Notes on the study in general: Baseline testing showed seropositivity in only six AZD1222 recipients.

This receptor was identified in an adult in good health. The source material was peripheral blood, sampled on day 0 of AZD1222 vaccination. The chain carries TRBV18 and TRBJ2-5, with D hard to call. The CDR3 coding sequence is TGTGCCAGCTCACCTCGGACGGGTGGGCCAGAGACCCAGTACTTC. Residues: CASSPRTGGPETQYF. The whole variable domain, remainder taken from reference TRBV18 and TRBJ2-5, is NAGVMQNPRHLVRRRGQEARLRCSPMKGHSHVYWYRQLPEEGLKFMVYLQKENIIDESGMPKERFSAEFPKEGPSILRIQQVVRGDSAAYFCASSPRTGGPETQYFGPGTRLLVL.